Following are 30 T cell receptor beta chains from one sample sequenced in a study of shared clonotypes between healthy human individuals. In the naive CD8 group, cells lacked CD45RO and were positively selected for CCR7, so terminally differentiated effector memory CD45RA+ cells were left out. Using immunoSEQ multiplex PCR, the repertoire was profiled, and TCRdb retains in-frame clones only, with some absent. The sample records about 600,000 clones, over 95% being singletons. Material for sequencing was naive CD8+ T cells sorted from blood. Receptor source: a woman aged 25-40 years in good health.

This chain uses TRBV23-1 with TRBJ2-2; tentative D call: TRBD2 (7 bases). TRBV23-1 falls under the ORF class, with uncertain function. Trimming removed 4 bases from V and 4 bases from J, with 25 bases in between. The CDR3 loop spans 19 amino acids. The CDR3 sequence is CASSRPLRGARFCTGELFF. The CDR3 bases are TGCGCCAGCAGTCGACCCCTCCGGGGGGCGCGGTTTTGCACCGGGGAGCTGTTTTTT.

CDR3 in DNA: TGTGCCAGCAGCGGGACTAGCGGGAATTTTGAGCAGTTCTTC. Amino acids: CASSGTSGNFEQFF. V gene TRBV7-9 combines with J gene TRBJ2-1, with 13 bases matching TRBD2. The CDR3 spans 14 residues. After removal of 5 bases from V and 9 bases from J, the junction contained 4 bases not matched to a gene. Germline CDR1 SEHNR, CDR2 FQNEAQ (reference sequence).

The V gene is TRBV5-4, the J gene TRBJ2-2; 8 bases match TRBD2. Germline CDR1 SGHNT, CDR2 YYREEE (reference sequence). The CDR3 sequence is 19 residues long. J lost 4 bases, V lost 0 bases, and 14 bases had no gene match. The CDR3 sequence: CASSLGWAREEPGTGELFF. The DNA of the CDR3 is TGTGCCAGCAGCTTGGGGTGGGCGCGGGAGGAGCCCGGCACCGGGGAGCTGTTTTTT.

The gene calls are TRBV2 and TRBJ2-2; 10 nucleotides agree with TRBD2. The CDR3 has 16 amino acids. The V and J ends lost 6 bases and 7 bases, in that order; junction bases with no gene match: 11. Germline CDR1 and CDR2: SNHLY and FYNNEI. The CDR3 DNA follows: TGTGCCAGCAGCGACGGGCTAGCGGGAGTTCTCGGGGAGCTGTTTTTT. As protein: CASSDGLAGVLGELFF.

The chain recombines TRBV11-2 with TRBJ2-7; 12 positions agree with TRBD1. Looked up from germline, CDR1 is SGHAT and CDR2 is FQNNGV. The CDR3 has 17 residues. Germline trimming cut 0 bases from V and 2 bases from J; bases unmatched to any gene: 5. This CDR3 reads CASSLDPGQGATYEQYF. DNA of the CDR3: TGTGCCAGCAGCTTAGATCCGGGACAGGGGGCCACCTACGAGCAGTACTTC.

The rearrangement uses TRBV5-5 and TRBJ2-5, with D hard to call. Germline V gene data show CDR1 as SGHKS and CDR2 as YYEKEE (reference sequence). Between the trimmed V and J ends, which lost 4 bases and 5 bases, there was a span of 18 bases. There are 15 residues in the CDR3. CDR3 region: CASSADGSLGETQYF. The CDR3, as DNA: TGTGCCAGCAGCGCGGACGGTTCTTTGGGGGAGACCCAGTACTTC.

CDR3 in DNA: TGTGCCATAACCGGGGGGGACAACTACAATGAGCAGTTCTTC. Protein sequence: CAITGGDNYNEQFF. The V and J genes are TRBV2 and TRBJ2-1; 8 bases are shared with TRBD2. The CDR3 has 14 residues. The V segment lost 10 bases and the J segment 3 bases; nucleotides outside the gene matches: 8. CDR1 SNHLY and CDR2 FYNNEI come from the germline V gene.

The V gene is TRBV7-8, the J gene TRBJ2-7; TRBD2 might be the D (6 bases). CDR1 SGHVS and CDR2 FQNEAQ come from the germline V gene. V lost 5 bases to trimming and J lost 5 bases, with 19 bases between them. The CDR3 has 15 residues. The CDR3 DNA is TGTGCCAGCAGCCCCGGCGGTGGAGGGCTCAACGAGCAGTACTTC. Amino acid sequence: CASSPGGGGLNEQYF.

The chain recombines TRBV7-9 with TRBJ2-6, with D possibly TRBD1 on 6 matching bases. Germline V gene data show CDR1 as SEHNR and CDR2 as FQNEAQ (reference sequence). CDR3 length: 16 amino acids. Deletions cut 5 bases from V and 2 bases from J, with 13 bases between. The CDR3 here is CASSLLTGTGANVLTF. The CDR3 region has the DNA TGTGCCAGCAGCCTCCTAACAGGGACTGGGGCCAACGTCCTGACTTTC.

The CDR3 loop is CASSLGQRELSNEQFF. Here the CDR3 DNA reads TGTGCCAGCAGCTTAGGGCAGCGGGAGCTTTCCAATGAGCAGTTCTTC. The chain uses TRBV7-9 and TRBJ2-1; 8 nucleotides agree with TRBD2. CDR1 is SEHNR, CDR2 FQNEAQ, per germline (reference sequence). V lost 1 base to trimming and J lost 6 bases; unmatched junction nucleotides: 8. This CDR3 is built from 16 residues.

The gene calls are TRBV2 and TRBJ2-5; 9 bases are shared with TRBD2. This CDR3 contains 16 residues. CDR1 and CDR2 from the germline V gene are SNHLY and FYNNEI. V was clipped by 2 bases and J by 2 bases; unmatched bases: 6. The CDR3 DNA reads as TGTGCCAGCAGTGAAATAGCGGGAGTGATTCAAGAGACCCAGTACTTC. Protein product: CASSEIAGVIQETQYF.

V usage is TRBV7-9 and J usage is TRBJ2-7, with D maybe TRBD2 (6 bases). Trimming stripped 0 bases from V and 5 bases from J, with 14 bases between. Germline lookup yields CDR1 SEHNR and CDR2 FQNEAQ (reference sequence). This CDR3 comprises 15 residues. The DNA for the CDR3 is TGTGCCAGCAGCTTAGCGGGTTCAGTAGCGGACGAGCAGTACTTC. Encoded protein: CASSLAGSVADEQYF.

This clone has only one observation. This specimen includes other DNA sequences encoding the same CDR3. The CDR3: CASSLGTEAFF. CDR3 nucleotides: TGTGCCAGCAGTTTGGGAACTGAAGCTTTCTTT. The chain combines TRBV28 with TRBJ1-1, with D unclear. Germline assignment: CDR1 MDHEN and CDR2 SYDVKM. The germline V and J ends were trimmed by 3 bases and 5 bases, with 4 bases remaining between them. The CDR3 contains 11 residues.

V is TRBV15 and J is TRBJ2-1, with a weak D call TRBD2 (5 bases). V shed 5 bases and J shed 0 bases, with 17 bases lying between them. The CDR3 runs to 17 residues. The germline gives CDR1 LNHNV, CDR2 YYDKDF (reference sequence). The CDR3 protein is CATSFGLKAYSYNEQFF. As DNA, the CDR3 is TGTGCCACCAGCTTCGGACTTAAGGCTTACTCCTACAATGAGCAGTTCTTC. The full variable domain, with the rest looked up from reference TRBV15 and TRBJ2-1, is DAMVIQNPRYQVTQFGKPVTLSCSQTLNHNVMYWYQQKSSQAPKLLFHYYDKDFNNEADTPDNFQSRRPNTSFCFLDIRSPGLGDTAMYLCATSFGLKAYSYNEQFFGPGTRLTVL.

The gene calls are TRBV29-1 and TRBJ2-5; 7 bases match TRBD1. The J call may be in error: the DNA end matches TRBJ2-7 better. Germline V gene data show CDR1 as SQVTM and CDR2 as ANQGSEA. This CDR3 has 11 amino acids. The CDR3, as DNA: TGCAGCGCGGGACAGCGCTACGAGCAGTACTTC. This codes for CSAGQRYEQYF.

The rearrangement uses TRBV4-2 and TRBJ2-7; TRBD1 is a possible D gene (5 bases). Germline V gives CDR1 LGHNA, CDR2 YNFKEQ. V dropped 1 base and J dropped 2 bases, with 12 bases sitting between them. The CDR3 contains 15 residues. CDR3 coding DNA: TGTGCCAGCAGCCAAGGTCAGGGATTTGCCTACGAGCAGTACTTC. It specifies CASSQGQGFAYEQYF.

V is TRBV11-2 and J is TRBJ2-1; TRBD2 matches at 11 bases. Germline assignment: CDR1 SGHAT and CDR2 FQNNGV. The J segment lost 9 bases and the V segment lost 0 bases, leaving 10 bases of the junction unmatched. The CDR3 has 17 amino acids. CDR3 nucleotides: TGTGCCAGCAGCTTAGACGGCCGTAGCGGGAGGGCCCGTGAGCAGTTCTTC. Amino acids: CASSLDGRSGRAREQFF.

The gene calls are TRBV13 and TRBJ2-1; D possibly corresponds to TRBD2 (6 bases). Per germline, CDR1 PRHDT and CDR2 FYEKMQ (reference sequence). The V end was cut by 0 bases, the J end by 4 bases, with 10 bases between. This CDR3 has 15 amino acids. Here the CDR3 reads CASSLGEGNYNEQFF. CDR3 DNA sequence: TGTGCCAGCAGCTTAGGGGAGGGAAATTACAATGAGCAGTTCTTC. Combining the CDR3 with reference TRBV13 and TRBJ2-1 gives the whole variable domain AAGVIQSPRHLIKEKRETATLKCYPIPRHDTVYWYQQGPGQDPQFLISFYEKMQSDKGSIPDRFSAQQFSDYHSELNMSSLELGDSALYFCASSLGEGNYNEQFFGPGTRLTVL.

This chain connects TRBV7-9 to TRBJ2-1; a weak D match, TRBD2 (6 bases). The CDR3 loop spans 16 amino acids. Germline CDR1 reads SEHNR; CDR2 reads FQNEAQ (reference sequence). Between the trimmed V and J ends, which lost 5 bases and 7 bases, there was a span of 21 bases. The CDR3 spells CASSPGLWGGRNEQFF. The CDR3 DNA sequence: TGTGCCAGCAGCCCGGGGTTATGGGGAGGTAGAAATGAGCAGTTCTTC. The entire variable domain, with the rest obtained from reference TRBV7-9 and TRBJ2-1, is as follows: DTGVSQNPRHKITKRGQNVTFRCDPISEHNRLYWYRQTLGQGPEFLTYFQNEAQLEKSRLLSDRFSAERPKGSFSTLEIQRTEQGDSAMYLCASSPGLWGGRNEQFFGPGTRLTVL.

This chain uses TRBV5-1 with TRBJ1-1; D perhaps matches TRBD1 (5 bases). V was trimmed by 0 bases and J by 3 bases, leaving 9 bases between them. The CDR3 is 14 residues long. The V gene's germline CDR1 is SGHRS and CDR2 YFSETQ. The CDR3 nucleotides are TGCGCCAGCAGCTTGGTTGACAGATACACTGAAGCTTTCTTT. Translated: CASSLVDRYTEAFF.

The gene calls are TRBV28 and TRBJ2-3, with D possibly matching TRBD1 (5 bases). The CDR3 extends over 13 amino acids. The V gene lost 7 bases and the J gene lost 4 bases, with 12 bases spanning the gap. CDR1 and CDR2 (germline): MDHEN, SYDVKM. The CDR3 loop is CASNLRDSDTQYF. The CDR3, as DNA: TGTGCCAGCAACCTCAGGGATTCAGATACGCAGTATTTT.

This sequence joins TRBV11-3 and TRBJ2-2, with D perhaps matching TRBD1 (6 bases). Germline V gene data show CDR1 as SGHNT and CDR2 as YENEEA. V lost 5 bases and J 2 bases, leaving 9 bases between the germline ends. The CDR3 length is 14 residues. The CDR3 loop is CASSMTGNTGELFF. CDR3 nucleotide sequence: TGTGCCAGCAGCATGACAGGAAACACCGGGGAGCTGTTTTTT.

The V gene is TRBV9, the J gene TRBJ2-1; 8 bases fit TRBD2. The CDR3 contains 15 residues. The V gene end was trimmed by 3 bases and the J gene end by 8 bases; junction bases not matched to a gene: 10. Germline CDR1 reads SGDLS; CDR2 reads YYNGEE. The CDR3 loop is CASSEGDSGTYEQFF. The CDR3 DNA is TGTGCCAGCAGCGAGGGGGATAGCGGGACCTATGAGCAGTTCTTC.

CDR3 in DNA: TGTGCCAGCAGCTTAGCAACTGTTGACTATGGCTACACCTTC. It encodes CASSLATVDYGYTF. The rearrangement joins TRBV7-9 to TRBJ1-2, with unresolved D. In germline, CDR1 is SEHNR, CDR2 FQNEAQ (reference sequence). The V gene lost 0 bases and the J gene lost 3 bases, with 8 bases spanning the gap. This CDR3 is 14 amino acids long. Full variable domain (rest looked up from reference TRBV7-9 and TRBJ1-2): DTGVSQNPRHKITKRGQNVTFRCDPISEHNRLYWYRQTLGQGPEFLTYFQNEAQLEKSRLLSDRFSAERPKGSFSTLEIQRTEQGDSAMYLCASSLATVDYGYTFGSGTRLTVV.

Written as DNA, the CDR3 is TGTGCCAGCAGTTTAGGGTCCCCTATAACAAACACTGAAGCTTTCTTT. Its protein is CASSLGSPITNTEAFF. The genes are TRBV27 and TRBJ1-1; D is uncertain. CDR1 and CDR2 (germline): MNHEY, SMNVEV (reference sequence). The CDR3 runs to 16 residues. V shed 2 bases and J shed 2 bases, with 15 bases lying between them.

CDR3 amino acids: CASSQLGTGGGYTF. CDR3 coding DNA: TGCGCCAGCAGCCAGTTAGGGACGGGGGGTGGCTACACCTTC. The rearrangement links TRBV4-1 to TRBJ1-2, with a weak D call TRBD1 (5 bases). V lost 3 bases to trimming and J lost 7 bases, with 15 bases between them. The CDR3 has 14 amino acids. Germline CDR1 is MGHRA and CDR2 is YSYEKL.

J is TRBJ1-2 and V is TRBV27; 7 bases line up with TRBD1. V shed 3 bases and J 5 bases; nucleotides not matched to a gene: 9. The CDR3 runs to 15 residues. From germline, CDR1 is MNHEY and CDR2 SMNVEV (reference sequence). The CDR3 loop reads CASSFGPGGVYGYTF. CDR3 sequence (DNA): TGTGCCAGCAGTTTCGGCCCAGGGGGGGTATATGGCTACACCTTC.

J is TRBJ2-1 and V is TRBV6-1; 7 nucleotides line up with TRBD1. CDR1 MNHNS and CDR2 SASEGT come from the germline V gene. The CDR3 contains 12 residues. With V trimmed by 5 bases and J by 11 bases, 6 bases remained unmatched. CDR3 in amino acids: CASSPLGQKQFF. The CDR3 DNA follows: TGTGCCAGCAGTCCCCTGGGACAGAAGCAGTTCTTC.

The V and J genes are TRBV4-1 and TRBJ1-5; 9 bases are shared with TRBD1. With 3 bases clipped from V and 3 bases from J, the junction kept 6 bases outside the gene matches. The CDR3 loop spans 16 amino acids. Germline CDR1 is MGHRA and CDR2 is YSYEKL. CDR3 loop: CASSHRTGAFNQPQHF. The CDR3 DNA sequence: TGCGCCAGCAGCCATCGGACAGGGGCCTTCAATCAGCCCCAGCATTTT.

The V call is TRBV19, the J call TRBJ1-4; D call uncertain. From germline, CDR1 is LNHDA and CDR2 SQIVND (reference sequence). The CDR3 runs to 16 residues. Trimming took 3 bases from V and 8 from J, leaving 19 bases between them. CDR3 in DNA: TGTGCCAGTAGTATGGGTTTGAGTTTAATGGCCGAAAAACTGTTTTTT. This codes for CASSMGLSLMAEKLFF.